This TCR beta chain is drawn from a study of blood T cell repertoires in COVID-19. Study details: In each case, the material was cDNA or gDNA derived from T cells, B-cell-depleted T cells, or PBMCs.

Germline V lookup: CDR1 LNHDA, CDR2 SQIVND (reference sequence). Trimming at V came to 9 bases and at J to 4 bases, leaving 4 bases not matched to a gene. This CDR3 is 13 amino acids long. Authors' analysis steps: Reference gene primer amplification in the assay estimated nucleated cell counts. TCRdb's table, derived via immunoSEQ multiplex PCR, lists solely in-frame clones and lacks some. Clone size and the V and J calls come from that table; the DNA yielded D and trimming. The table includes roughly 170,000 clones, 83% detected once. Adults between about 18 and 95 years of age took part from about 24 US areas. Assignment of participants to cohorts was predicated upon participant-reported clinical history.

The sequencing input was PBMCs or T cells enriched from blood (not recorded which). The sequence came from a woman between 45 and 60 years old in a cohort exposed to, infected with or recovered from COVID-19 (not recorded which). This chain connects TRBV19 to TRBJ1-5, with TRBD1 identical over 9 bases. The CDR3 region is CARRQGENQPQHF. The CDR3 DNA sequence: TGTGCCAGGAGACAGGGGGAAAATCAGCCCCAGCATTTT.